This T cell receptor beta chain originates from a study of OX40 agonist ivuxolimab in advanced cancers. This CDR3 has 15 residues. V lost 1 base and J lost 2, with 12 bases in between. Germline CDR1 and CDR2: LGHNA and YSLEER. Sequencing was performed with immunoSEQ multiplex PCR; in TCRdb, only in-frame clones are kept and a portion is missing. The table lists around 92,000 clones, less than 95% of them singletons. Systemic immunosuppression or autoimmune disease history was grounds to exclude patients. V usage is TRBV4-3 and J usage is TRBJ2-7, with D perhaps matching TRBD1 or TRBD2 (5 bases each). This receptor was taken from an adult with an advanced solid tumor such as melanoma, head and neck, liver or kidney cancer. This material consisted of CD4+ or CD8+ T cells sorted from blood, taken in a trial of the OX40 agonist ivuxolimab. Written as DNA, the CDR3 is TGCGCCAGCAGCCAAGGGCACGGGACCACCTACGAGCAGTACTTC. Translated: CASSQGHGTTYEQYF.